These 28 T cell receptor beta chains share one sample of origin, sequenced in a study of T-cell memory formation after mild COVID-19. TCRdb re-analysed the 5' RACE reads in MiXCR, keeping a single row per CDR3 protein. The sample holds 450,000 or so distinct CDR3 sequences, 20% to 30% seen once. Sequenced sample: PBMCs or a T cell subset sorted from them (not recorded which). All receptors derive from an adult woman who had mild COVID-19 (a few samples of this study predate the infection). Cell type and time point are not known.

The chain employs TRBV7-3 and TRBJ2-5; tentatively, D is TRBD2 (5 bases). The CDR3 covers 14 residues. Germline-derived CDR1 and CDR2 are SGHTA and FQGTGA. V was pared by 1 base and J by 2 bases, with 8 bases between. In DNA, the CDR3 is TGTGCCAGCAGCTTAATGGGAGTACAAGAGACCCAGTACTTC. Encoded protein: CASSLMGVQETQYF.

This rearrangement joins TRBV7-6 to TRBJ2-1; unclear D gene. Trimming took 2 bases from V and 6 from J, leaving 11 bases between them. CDR1 SGHVS and CDR2 FNYEAQ come from the germline V gene. CDR3 length equals 14 residues. The DNA for the CDR3 is TGTGCCAGCAGCTTATTATTCTCGGGCAATGAGCAGTTCTTC. As protein: CASSLLFSGNEQFF.

This chain uses TRBV5-1 with TRBJ2-7; D unclear. Trimming removed 0 bases at V and 3 bases at J, with 13 bases between. Per germline, CDR1 SGHRS and CDR2 YFSETQ. CDR3 length equals 15 residues. The CDR3 loop is CASSLGWEGNYEQYF. The CDR3 DNA reads TGCGCCAGCAGCTTGGGGTGGGAAGGTAACTACGAGCAGTACTTC.

This clonotype turned up a few times. V usage is TRBV9 and J usage is TRBJ2-5, with D possibly TRBD1 on 5 matching bases. Trimming removed 5 bases from V and 5 bases from J, with 19 bases in between. The CDR3 is 15 residues long. In germline, CDR1 is SGDLS, CDR2 YYNGEE. CDR3 nucleotide sequence: TGTGCCAGCAGTCCCGACTCGGGCAGGGTGGAGACCCAGTACTTC. Translating gives CASSPDSGRVETQYF. Full variable domain (missing parts from reference TRBV9 and TRBJ2-5): DSGVTQTPKHLITATGQRVTLRCSPRSGDLSVYWYQQSLDQGLQFLIQYYNGEERAKGNILERFSAQQFPDLHSELNLSSLELGDSALYFCASSPDSGRVETQYFGPGTRLLVL.

The sample holds a few counts of this clonotype. The rearrangement joins TRBV9 to TRBJ2-3; TRBD2 matches at 11 bases. The CDR3 runs to 16 residues. Unmatched junction bases numbered 11, after V lost 4 bases and J lost 7 bases. Per the germline V gene, CDR1 is SGDLS and CDR2 is YYNGEE. In DNA, the CDR3 is TGTGCCAGCAGCCCCCGGGTTAGCGGGGGGGCGAATACGCAGTATTTT. Translating it yields CASSPRVSGGANTQYF.

This chain connects TRBV7-2 to TRBJ2-3; 10 bases are shared with TRBD1. Trimming took 5 bases from V and 5 from J; bases not matched to a gene: 7. Germline-derived CDR1 and CDR2 are SGHTA and FQGNSA. The CDR3 is 15 amino acids. The CDR3 is CASSRATGGVDTQYF. The CDR3, as DNA: TGTGCCAGCAGCCGGGCGACAGGGGGCGTAGATACGCAGTATTTT.

The chain employs TRBV20-1 and TRBJ2-3; TRBD2 might be the D (5 bases). With 1 base removed from V and 0 bases from J, the gap between germline ends came to 11 bases. The germline gives CDR1 DFQATT, CDR2 SNEGSKA (reference sequence). The CDR3 consists of 15 residues. The CDR3 reads CSARALAHSTDTQYF. For the CDR3, the DNA is TGCAGTGCTAGAGCTCTAGCTCATAGCACAGATACGCAGTATTTT.

The V and J genes are TRBV5-1 and TRBJ2-5, with D tentatively TRBD2 (5 bases). The V end lost 0 bases, the J end lost 4 bases, and 16 bases lay between the germline ends. The CDR3 length is 16 residues. Germline V gives CDR1 SGHRS, CDR2 YFSETQ. For the CDR3, the DNA is TGCGCCAGCAGCTTGGGAGGGATCTCAGCCCGAGAGACCCAGTACTTC. It codes for CASSLGGISARETQYF.

This sequence joins TRBV24-1 and TRBJ2-2; D uncertain. The CDR3 consists of 14 residues. Looked up from germline, CDR1 is KGHDR and CDR2 is SFDVKD. Trimming cost V 6 bases and J 10 bases, with 17 bases left between them. The DNA of the CDR3 is TGTGCCACCAGTTACTCTCTCGCGACTGAGGAGCTGTTTTTT. It translates to CATSYSLATEELFF.

This chain joins TRBV12-3 or TRBV12-4 and TRBJ2-7; TRBD1 matches 7 bases. The CDR3 extends over 13 amino acids. With V trimmed by 6 bases and J by 6 bases, 8 bases remained unmatched. CDR3 sequence: CASSTYRGSEQYF. The CDR3 DNA sequence: TGTGCCAGCAGCACCTACAGGGGATCCGAGCAGTACTTC.

This clonotype was seen a handful of times. This chain joins TRBV9 and TRBJ1-1; 7 nucleotides agree with TRBD1. Germline loops: CDR1 SGDLS, CDR2 YYNGEE. This CDR3 comprises 14 residues. Trimming removed 3 bases from V and 10 bases from J; junction bases left unmatched: 12. CDR3 residues: CASSARTGLDSAFF. For the CDR3, the DNA is TGTGCCAGCAGCGCCCGGACAGGACTCGACTCAGCTTTCTTT.

The rearrangement uses TRBV7-2 and TRBJ2-1, with D perhaps TRBD1 (5 bases). V lost 5 bases to trimming and J lost 4 bases, with 21 bases between them. Per the germline V gene, CDR1 is SGHTA and CDR2 is FQGNSA. The CDR3 sequence is 17 residues long. The DNA of the CDR3 is TGTGCCAGCAGCCCAGCTCCCATGACAGCGACATACAATGAGCAGTTCTTC. It encodes CASSPAPMTATYNEQFF.

A few counts support this clonotype. The V and J genes are TRBV30 and TRBJ1-1, with TRBD1 as a possible D gene (5 bases). V was shortened by 0 bases and J by 5 bases, with 13 bases between the two germline ends. CDR1 and CDR2 (germline): GTSNPN, SVGIG (reference sequence). The CDR3 covers 14 residues. The CDR3 here is CAWSVAGRWTEAFF. The CDR3 coding sequence is TGTGCCTGGAGTGTAGCAGGGCGGTGGACTGAAGCTTTCTTT.

This clonotype was seen a few times. The V gene is TRBV18, the J gene TRBJ2-1; D might be TRBD1 (5 bases). V was pared by 6 bases and J by 7 bases, with 16 bases between. CDR1 is KGHSH and CDR2 is LQKENI in the germline V gene. The CDR3 loop spans 14 amino acids. CDR3 amino acids: CASSHRSPGNEQFF. As DNA, the CDR3 is TGTGCCAGCTCCCACAGGTCTCCAGGGAATGAGCAGTTCTTC.

This clonotype showed up just a few times. The rearrangement links TRBV7-9 to TRBJ2-5; D might be TRBD1 (7 bases). The CDR3 loop spans 13 amino acids. Trimming took off 7 bases at V and 5 bases at J, with 14 bases between the two ends. The germline gives CDR1 SEHNR, CDR2 FQNEAQ (reference sequence). The CDR3 coding sequence is TGTGCCAGCATCCCACAGGGGAGGGAGACCCAGTACTTC. Translating gives CASIPQGRETQYF.

In this sample, this clonotype turned up a few times. CDR3 DNA: TGTGCCAGCAGTTATCGGGCTAACTACGAGCAGTACTTC. Protein product: CASSYRANYEQYF. The chain carries TRBV6-5 and TRBJ2-7; D gene ambiguous. V was cut by 3 bases and J by 3 bases, with 9 bases left in between. CDR1 is MNHEY, CDR2 SVGAGI, per germline. This CDR3 region has 13 residues.

This clonotype was observed a handful of times. J is TRBJ2-3 and V is TRBV7-9, with 10 bases that match TRBD2. The CDR3 has 14 residues. The ends lost 8 bases at V and 0 bases at J; junction bases unmatched: 2. CDR1 and CDR2 (germline): SEHNR, FQNEAQ (reference sequence). The CDR3 DNA is TGTGCCAGCGGACTAGCGGACAGCACAGATACGCAGTATTTT. Translation: CASGLADSTDTQYF.

The V gene is TRBV18, the J gene TRBJ1-4; no clear D. The germline V and J ends were trimmed by 3 bases and 0 bases, with 23 bases remaining between them. Germline CDR1 and CDR2: KGHSH and LQKENI. This CDR3 has 20 residues. The chain's CDR3 is CASSPQFTGLAPATNEKLFF. CDR3 in DNA: TGTGCCAGCTCACCTCAGTTTACGGGCCTCGCCCCTGCAACTAATGAAAAACTGTTTTTT.

The rearrangement links TRBV5-1 to TRBJ2-7; D might be TRBD1 or TRBD2, each matching 5 bases. Germline V gene data show CDR1 as SGHRS and CDR2 as YFSETQ. This CDR3 is 14 amino acids long. The V and J ends lost 3 bases and 3 bases respectively, with 13 bases between them. The DNA of the CDR3 is TGCGCCAGCAGCTACGGGACGGCTAACTACGAGCAGTACTTC. Translation gives CASSYGTANYEQYF.

This clonotype was counted only a few times. The chain joins TRBV5-1 to TRBJ2-2, with 10 bases fitting TRBD1. Per germline, CDR1 SGHRS and CDR2 YFSETQ. The trim removed 7 bases at V and 4 bases at J, leaving 7 bases unmatched. There are 15 residues in the CDR3. The CDR3 region is CASSSGTGATGELFF. The CDR3 DNA is TGCGCCAGCTCCTCCGGGACAGGGGCCACCGGGGAGCTGTTTTTT.

In this sample, this clonotype is medium-sized. The chain employs TRBV7-8 and TRBJ2-1; D tentatively fits TRBD1 or TRBD2 (6 bases each). The CDR3 extends over 15 amino acids. Germline CDR1 is SGHVS and CDR2 is FQNEAQ. Trimming removed 5 bases from V and 3 bases from J, with 14 bases in between. The CDR3 region is CASSPLGGGYNEQFF. CDR3 DNA: TGTGCCAGCAGCCCGTTGGGGGGCGGCTACAATGAGCAGTTCTTC.

V usage is TRBV24-1 and J usage is TRBJ2-1, with a tentative D call TRBD2 (6 bases). The germline V gene has CDR1 KGHDR and CDR2 SFDVKD. Trimming pared 2 bases from V and 0 bases from J, leaving 16 bases between. CDR3 length equals 18 residues. The CDR3: CATSDWDLLSSSYNEQFF. The CDR3 DNA reads as TGTGCCACCAGTGATTGGGACTTGCTGTCTAGCTCCTACAATGAGCAGTTCTTC.

This sequence joins TRBV6-5 and TRBJ2-1; the D is unclear. Trimming left V 11 bases short and J 2 bases short, with 10 bases between. CDR1 is MNHEY and CDR2 is SVGAGI in the germline V gene. The CDR3 extends over 12 amino acids. The CDR3 region has the DNA TGTGCCCTTGGATGGCCCTACAATGAGCAGTTCTTC. It codes for CALGWPYNEQFF.

This clonotype showed up just a few times. Germline and junction disagree at one end, which may indicate a read error. The rearrangement links TRBV20-1 to TRBJ1-3; possibly TRBD1 for D (5 bases). The V gene's germline CDR1 is DFQATT and CDR2 SNEGSKA (reference sequence). This CDR3 region has 10 residues. The CDR3 region is CSARGGQGNF. CDR3 bases: TGCAGTGCTAGGGGGGGTCAGGGAAATTTT.

This chain uses TRBV28 with TRBJ1-2; D remains ambiguous. Trimming shortened V by 5 bases and J by 9 bases, and 7 bases separated the two germline ends. This CDR3 spans 10 amino acids. CDR1 MDHEN and CDR2 SYDVKM come from the germline V gene. For the CDR3, the DNA is TGTGCCAGCAGTCCCTCATGCTACACCTTC. Translation: CASSPSCYTF.

The V gene is TRBV3-1, the J gene TRBJ2-3; TRBD2 matches at 8 bases. Trimming took 4 bases from V and 5 from J; bases not matched to a gene: 11. This CDR3 contains 16 residues. CDR1 and CDR2 from the germline V gene are LGHDT and YNNKEL (reference sequence). CDR3 sequence reads: CASSLPGRAGVDTQYF. The CDR3, as DNA: TGTGCCAGCAGCCTCCCCGGACGAGCGGGAGTAGATACGCAGTATTTT.

Only a few counts were recorded for this clonotype. This chain links TRBV30 with TRBJ1-1; TRBD1 is a possible D gene (5 bases). Germline V gene sequence: CDR1 GTSNPN, CDR2 SVGIG (reference sequence). Trimming cost V 4 bases and J 5 bases, with 14 bases left between them. The CDR3 sequence is 13 residues long. The CDR3 coding sequence is TGTGCCTGGACCGAGGCAGGGAGAACTGAAGCTTTCTTT. Translating it yields CAWTEAGRTEAFF. The entire variable domain, with the rest obtained from reference TRBV30 and TRBJ1-1, is as follows: SQTIHQWPATLVQPVGSPLSLECTVEGTSNPNLYWYRQAAGRGLQLLFYSVGIGQISSEVPQNLSASRPQDRQFILSSKKLLLSDSGFYLCAWTEAGRTEAFFGQGTRLTVV.

This clonotype was seen a few times. The V gene is TRBV5-1, the J gene TRBJ2-3; tentative D call: TRBD1 (6 bases). Germline V CDR1 and CDR2: SGHRS, YFSETQ. The CDR3 contains 13 residues. Trimming removed 8 bases from V and 3 bases from J, with 13 bases in between. This chain's CDR3 is CASKPGTTDTQYF. The CDR3 nucleotides are TGCGCCAGTAAACCTGGGACAACAGATACGCAGTATTTT.